This T cell receptor (beta chain) was sequenced in a study of cytomegalovirus exposure and HLA in healthy donors (dated by TCRdb to the late 2010s). Context from the whole study: According to an earlier analysis of a few hundred of the donors, about 179 million T cells yielded 90 million to 130 million unique TCR beta sequences and 250 to 350 Gb of sequence data. Donor age, sex, ethnicity and CMV serostatus were compiled together with the repertoire data. Along with the approximately 700-subject first cohort, a separate validation cohort of 120 different subjects was used. Every discovery cohort repertoire had been produced on one sequencing platform. Typing coverage differed by locus: A, B, C, DRB1 and DQB1 were typed in roughly 620-640 donors, DQA1 in 522, DPA1 in some 570, and DPB1 in 472. A few DR-DQ haplotypes were treated as single units for association and clustering because of strong linkage in the cohort. Across some 400 genotyped donors of the cohort, an average of about 240,000 unique TCR beta nucleotide sequences per donor were sequenced, and 15% to 20% of those sequences were non-productive. The genetic ancestry cluster associated with self-reported Caucasian donors included over 80% of the roughly 410 genotyped donors. A later analysis re-examined previously published TCR beta repertoires from more than 650 donors and added high-resolution HLA genotyping to investigate patterns of TCR occurrence. The study was designed to test whether signatures of past pathogen exposure could be identified by cataloging public T cell receptors. The study profiled the T cell repertoires of about 720 subjects by immunosequencing and related them to cytomegalovirus serostatus. A later genetic analysis used genome-wide SNP genotypes for about 65% of the roughly 670 donors, treating that subset as a discovery cohort. HLA typing included class I and class II loci at four-digit resolution. An early release covering just under 650 HLA-typed donors comprised approximately 300 gigabases of sequencing data and tens of millions of unique TCR sequences. Rather than drawing on any new phenotypic data, the later analysis identified candidate immune exposures from TCR beta sequences and the way those sequences occurred across donors. An earlier analysis of roughly 600 of the donors used high-throughput TCR beta sequencing to judge whether each TCR beta V gene segment behaved as functional or pseudogenic. High-throughput TCR immunosequencing, statistical association of individual TCRs with disease status, and machine learning were combined to predict cytomegalovirus infection status. Overall study outcomes, separate from this receptor: The presence/absence analyses assumed that sequencing depth was roughly uniform across donors, and that assumption may not be true. According to a later genetic analysis, donors in an Asian-associated ancestry cluster had fewer N-insertions in productive TCRs than the roughly 700-donor mean. For the cohort, immune exposure information was limited to CMV serostatus. A further reported finding was that TCR beta sequences accurately predicted the HLA-A and HLA-B alleles for most subjects in the first cohort. In a later analysis, TCR association rates were found to vary across HLA loci, with the most associated TCRs seen for DRB1 alleles and the fewest for HLA-C alleles. In a later analysis, HLA-associated TCR beta chains were found to be more clonally expanded and to have lower generation probabilities than equally common non-associated chains. A cluster of highly shared sequence variants was judged likely to represent a technical artifact of the sequencing pipeline. Three of the identified cytomegalovirus-associated TCR beta chains were confirmed in vitro to be specific for cytomegalovirus antigens. Correlated functional status among segregating V segments might reflect linkage disequilibrium, but an unknown experimental factor could not be ruled out. Most TCR sequences were observed very rarely across donors, whereas some public TCRs were present in many individuals. In a later genetic analysis, a missense DCLRE1C variant was associated with V-gene and J-gene trimming of TCR beta chains, and the association was replicated in an independent cohort. The authors suggested that the approach could potentially be generalized to other disease states and immunological phenotypes. Most CMV-associated TCR beta chains appeared to be HLA-restricted in a later analysis, and the HLA associations seemed to be driven largely by CMV exposure. HLA typing was unavailable for some donors at each locus, so association tests used only the typed subset. Several of the top co-occurrence clusters appeared to be linked to parvovirus B19, influenza, CMV and Epstein-Barr virus, according to a later analysis. At a false discovery rate of 0.05, a later analysis linked some 18,000 TCR beta sequences to specific HLA alleles. Roughly 17 rarely observed V segments, including chromosome 9 orphons, were excluded from the earlier analysis of approximately 500 of the donors because counts were too low. A total of 150 to 200 TCR beta chains were listed by the study as associated with cytomegalovirus. Only TCR beta chains were sequenced in this cohort, and the absence of alpha or paired-chain data limited detectable features. When HLA alleles, especially DR and DQ, strongly co-occurred, attributing TCR associations to individual alleles was difficult. In both the original and validation cohorts, the classifier was reported to diagnose cytomegalovirus status with high specificity and sensitivity. An earlier analysis of approximately 570 of the donors showed that most TCR beta V segments appeared in productive rearrangements either about 87% or about 30% of the time, which broadly matched IMGT annotations.

In regard to this clone: The antigen it recognizes is unknown. Base qualities were left out, and no much larger clone turns up one base away.

The cohort was made up of approximately 670 healthy bone marrow donors. At the time of sampling, all cohort members were nominally healthy, though unrecorded immune exposures were likely present. The donor tested CMV seropositive and was one of the 289 seropositive cohort members. Every donor gave a peripheral blood sample, and the peripheral blood mononuclear cells from that sample were used for TCR beta sequencing. Genomic DNA extraction from the blood cell samples was performed with the Qiagen DNeasy Blood Extraction Kit. Receptor libraries were prepared by the immunoSEQ multiplex PCR assay. For the multiplex PCR, a mixture combining 60 forward primers for TCR Vbeta segments and 13 reverse primers for TCR Jbeta segments was used. Amplification of the CDR3 region of rearranged TCR beta genes was performed with a multiplex PCR assay on genomic DNA. On the Illumina HiSeq System, the amplified TCR beta libraries were sequenced as 87-base-pair reads. The source study handled its data this way. A later analysis tallied around 82 million unique TCR beta chains across the 666 repertoires, and about 12 million of those chains were shared by two or more donors. To remove PCR and sequencing errors, raw reads were error-corrected and collapsed into unique sequences using a nearest-neighbor algorithm that merged closely related sequences. To assign V, D and J gene segments, CDR3 sequences were aligned to IMGT reference sequences. For a sequence to be retained, a match of at least six nucleotides was required to both a V gene segment and a J gene segment. A rearrangement was called productive if the CDR3 had no stop codons and remained in frame with V and J, and every other rearrangement was called non-productive. CDR3 was defined according to IMGT convention as the region running from the second conserved V-encoded cysteine to the conserved J-encoded phenylalanine. Sequences without an unambiguous match to a single V gene segment were excluded from the earlier analysis of about 630 of the donors. An earlier analysis of approximately 590 of the donors called V segments functional above 56.7% productive rearrangements and segregating when the between-donor standard deviation exceeded 5%. To diagnose cytomegalovirus status from the catalog of TCR beta chain sequences, a statistical classification framework was built. A later analysis assigned V and J genes by comparing TCR nucleotide sequences with IMGT/GENE-DB human TR gene sequences. In a later analysis, CDR3 sequences and most-parsimonious VDJ recombination scenarios were assigned using the TCRdist pipeline. In a later analysis, every TCR beta chain was defined by the combination of its CDR3 amino acid sequence and its V-gene family, and reads without a unique V-gene family were dropped. To address suspected cross-contamination and a sequencing artifact, a later analysis removed several hundred highly shared, low-generation-probability nucleotide sequences. A later analysis calculated a clonal expansion index for each public chain from normalized within-repertoire ranks of inferred template counts. Generation probabilities in a later analysis came from a VDJ recombination model fitted to out-of-frame rearrangements, and those results were checked against IGoR. A later analysis scored TCR-TCR, TCR-HLA and TCR-CMV co-occurrence with hypergeometric tests, applying a repertoire-size bias correction to TCR pairs. In a later analysis, false discovery rates were estimated by permuting HLA or CMV assignments 20 times. In a later analysis, co-occurring TCRs were grouped using DBSCAN, and TCRdist sequence similarity was added for clustering within HLA-allele-positive subsets. Co-occurrence clustering excluded repertoires with fewer than 30,000 or more than 120,000 public chains, plus five with anomalous nucleotide sharing. TCRdb's version of the immuneACCESS table is confined to in-frame rearrangements and falls short of the full clone set. An unresolved V gene accounts for under half of the shortfall where checked; the remainder is of unknown origin. V, J and clone size are those of that table, while D and trimming were read from the DNA. This sample gives approximately 190,000 clones in total; 75% to 90% of them show up just once. In total, the top ten clones hold about 2.6% of the sample.

This sequence was found in a woman aged 45-60 years in good health and CMV-seropositive. Sequencing used PBMCs.

CDR3 sequence: CASSSGQGDQETQYF. The DNA sequence is TGCGCCAGCAGCTCGGGACAGGGGGACCAAGAGACCCAGTACTTC. The chain was built from TRBV5-1 and TRBJ2-5; 11 bases in the junction line up with TRBD1. Looking up the germline V gene yields CDR1 SGHRS and CDR2 YFSETQ. The CDR3 starts with the cysteine, ends with the phenylalanine, and has 15 residues. This entry keeps only the CDR3 DNA: 45 bases, framed from base 1. V trim: 3 bases; J trim: 0 bases; unmatched bases: 1.